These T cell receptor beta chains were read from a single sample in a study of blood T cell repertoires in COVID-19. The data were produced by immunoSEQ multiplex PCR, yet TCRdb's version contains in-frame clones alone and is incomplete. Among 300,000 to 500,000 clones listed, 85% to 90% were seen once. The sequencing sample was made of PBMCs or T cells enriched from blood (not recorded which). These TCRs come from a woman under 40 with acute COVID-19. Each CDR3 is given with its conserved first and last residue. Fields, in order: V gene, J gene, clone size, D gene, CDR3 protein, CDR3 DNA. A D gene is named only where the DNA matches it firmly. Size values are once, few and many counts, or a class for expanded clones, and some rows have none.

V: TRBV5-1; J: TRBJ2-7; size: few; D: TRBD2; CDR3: CASSLTLAGAPYEQYF; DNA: TGCGCCAGCAGCTTGACGCTAGCGGGGGCCCCCTACGAGCAGTACTTC
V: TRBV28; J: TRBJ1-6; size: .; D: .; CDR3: CASSFGGGLNSPLHF; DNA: TGTGCCAGCAGTTTCGGCGGGGGCCTGAATTCACCCCTCCACTTT
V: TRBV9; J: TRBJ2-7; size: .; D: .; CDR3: CASSVRESYEQYF; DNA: TGTGCCAGCAGCGTAAGGGAGTCCTACGAGCAGTACTTC
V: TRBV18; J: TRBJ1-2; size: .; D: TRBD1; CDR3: CASSPPTGTASNYGYTF; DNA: TGTGCCAGCTCACCCCCGACCGGGACAGCTTCTAACTATGGCTACACCTTC
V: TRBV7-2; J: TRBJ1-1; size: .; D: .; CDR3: CASSPGHTNTEAFF; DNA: TGTGCCAGCAGCCCCGGACACACGAACACTGAAGCTTTCTTT
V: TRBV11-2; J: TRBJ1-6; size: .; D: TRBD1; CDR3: CASSLLGTENSPLHF; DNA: TGTGCCAGCAGCTTATTAGGGACAGAGAATTCACCCCTCCACTTT
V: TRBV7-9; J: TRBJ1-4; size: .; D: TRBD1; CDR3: CASSPGQGGEKLFF; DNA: TGTGCCAGCAGCCCGGGACAGGGGGGCGAAAAACTGTTTTTT
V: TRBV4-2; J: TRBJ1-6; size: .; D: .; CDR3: CASSQGGRYNSPLHF; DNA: TGTGCCAGCAGCCAGGGAGGACGTTATAATTCACCCCTCCACTTT
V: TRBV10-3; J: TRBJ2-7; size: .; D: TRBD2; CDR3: CAISGPSSGGVSYEQYF; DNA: TGTGCCATCAGTGGCCCTAGCTCGGGGGGGGTTTCCTACGAGCAGTACTTC
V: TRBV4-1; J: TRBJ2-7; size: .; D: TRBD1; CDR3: CASSQDAAGTGSSYEQYF; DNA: TGCGCCAGCAGCCAAGATGCAGCAGGGACAGGGAGCTCCTACGAGCAGTACTTC
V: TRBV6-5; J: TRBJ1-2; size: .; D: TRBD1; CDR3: CASDTGGAYYGYTF; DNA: TGTGCCAGCGATACAGGGGGCGCCTACTATGGCTACACCTTC
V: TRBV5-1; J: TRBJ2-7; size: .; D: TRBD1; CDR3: CASSFGTGGPYEQYF; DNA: TGCGCCAGCAGCTTCGGGACAGGGGGACCCTACGAGCAGTACTTC
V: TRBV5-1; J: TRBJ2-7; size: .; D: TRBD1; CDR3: CASSRDRGEQYF; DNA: TGCGCCAGCAGCCGAGACAGGGGCGAGCAGTACTTC
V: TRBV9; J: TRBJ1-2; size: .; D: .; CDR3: CASSVALKGQAYGYTF; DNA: TGTGCCAGCAGCGTAGCTTTAAAGGGGCAGGCCTATGGCTACACCTTC
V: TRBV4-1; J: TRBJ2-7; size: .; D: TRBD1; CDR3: CASSQVDRVNYEQYF; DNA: TGCGCCAGCAGCCAGGTGGACAGGGTGAACTACGAGCAGTACTTC
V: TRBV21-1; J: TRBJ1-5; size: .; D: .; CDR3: CASSKVKGYSNQPQHF; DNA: TGTGCCAGCAGCAAAGTTAAGGGGTATAGCAATCAGCCCCAGCATTTT
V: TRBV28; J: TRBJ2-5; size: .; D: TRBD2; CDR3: CASSRGTSGGWYQETQYF; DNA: TGTGCCAGCAGCCGGGGGACTAGCGGGGGGTGGTACCAAGAGACCCAGTACTTC
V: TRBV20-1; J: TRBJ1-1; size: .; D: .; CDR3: CSASGTLNTEAFF; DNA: TGCAGTGCTAGTGGGACATTGAACACTGAAGCTTTCTTT
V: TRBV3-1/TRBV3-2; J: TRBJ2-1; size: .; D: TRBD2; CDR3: CATRTSGVEFYNEQFF; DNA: TGTGCCACTCGGACTAGCGGGGTCGAGTTTTACAATGAGCAGTTCTTC
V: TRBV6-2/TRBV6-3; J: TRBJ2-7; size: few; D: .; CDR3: CASSLLGGFSYEQYF; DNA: TGTGCCAGCAGCCTTCTTGGGGGCTTCTCCTACGAGCAGTACTTC
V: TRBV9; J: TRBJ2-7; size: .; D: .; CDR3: CASSPGGPEQYF; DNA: TGTGCCAGCAGCCCCGGGGGACCCGAGCAGTACTTC
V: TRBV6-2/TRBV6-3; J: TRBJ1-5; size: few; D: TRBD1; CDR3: CASSSGGNSNQPQHF; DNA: TGTGCCAGCAGTTCAGGGGGTAATAGCAATCAGCCCCAGCATTTT
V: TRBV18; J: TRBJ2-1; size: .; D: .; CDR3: CASSTGTSLLEQFF; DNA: TGTGCCAGCTCAACCGGGACTTCCCTTCTGGAGCAGTTCTTC
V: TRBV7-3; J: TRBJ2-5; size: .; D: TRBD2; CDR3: CASSLGAPSGGQETQYF; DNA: TGTGCCAGCAGCTTAGGAGCCCCTAGCGGGGGCCAAGAGACCCAGTACTTC
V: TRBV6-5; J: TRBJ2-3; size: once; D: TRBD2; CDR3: CASDRTSGGFDTQYF; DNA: TGTGCCAGCGACCGGACTAGCGGGGGGTTCGATACGCAGTATTTT
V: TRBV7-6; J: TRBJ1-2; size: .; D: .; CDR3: CASSLSPNPGDYGYTF; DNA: TGTGCCAGCAGCCTTAGCCCGAATCCCGGGGACTATGGCTACACCTTC
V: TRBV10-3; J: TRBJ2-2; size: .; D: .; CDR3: CAISGTLETGELFF; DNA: TGTGCCATCAGTGGTACGTTAGAGACTGGGGAGCTGTTTTTT
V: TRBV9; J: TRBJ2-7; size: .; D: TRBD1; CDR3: CASSARGTGEFEQYF; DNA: TGTGCCAGCAGCGCGAGAGGGACAGGGGAGTTCGAGCAGTACTTC
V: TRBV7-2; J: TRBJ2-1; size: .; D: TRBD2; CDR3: CASRLAGTNEQFF; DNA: TGTGCCAGTCGACTAGCGGGGACCAATGAGCAGTTCTTC
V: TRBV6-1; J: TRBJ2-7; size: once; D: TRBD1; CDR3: CASSEVGTGTYEQYF; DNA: TGTGCCAGCAGTGAAGTTGGGACAGGGACCTACGAGCAGTACTTC
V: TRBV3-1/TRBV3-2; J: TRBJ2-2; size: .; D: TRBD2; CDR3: CASSQGLAANTGELFF; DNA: TGTGCCAGCAGCCAGGGACTAGCGGCGAACACCGGGGAGCTGTTTTTT
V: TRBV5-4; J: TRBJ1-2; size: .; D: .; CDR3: CASSLDQYGYTF; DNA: TGTGCCAGCAGCTTGGATCAGTATGGCTACACCTTC
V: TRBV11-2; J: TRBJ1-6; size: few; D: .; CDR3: CASSPGTFYNSPLHF; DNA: TGTGCCAGCAGCCCCGGGACATTTTATAATTCACCCCTCCACTTT
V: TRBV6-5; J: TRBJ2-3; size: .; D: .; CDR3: CASSYTGIGTDTQYF; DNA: TGTGCCAGCAGTTACACAGGGATTGGGACAGATACGCAGTATTTT
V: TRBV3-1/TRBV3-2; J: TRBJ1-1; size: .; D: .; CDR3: CASSPGGQGNTEAFF; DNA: TGTGCCAGCAGTCCAGGAGGGCAGGGGAACACTGAAGCTTTCTTT
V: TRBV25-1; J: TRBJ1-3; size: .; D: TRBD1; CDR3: CASSGQGGNTIYF; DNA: TGTGCCAGCAGTGGACAGGGTGGAAACACCATATATTTT
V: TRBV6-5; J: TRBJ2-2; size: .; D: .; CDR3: CASSQGRGTGELFF; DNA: TGTGCCAGCAGCCAGGGTCGAGGCACCGGGGAGCTGTTTTTT
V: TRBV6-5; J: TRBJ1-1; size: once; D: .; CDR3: CASSTPGQMNTEAFF; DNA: TGTGCCAGCAGTACCCCGGGACAAATGAACACTGAAGCTTTCTTT
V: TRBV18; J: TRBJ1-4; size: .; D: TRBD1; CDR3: CASSMGQSATNEKLFF; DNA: TGTGCCAGCTCAATGGGACAGTCTGCAACTAATGAAAAACTGTTTTTT
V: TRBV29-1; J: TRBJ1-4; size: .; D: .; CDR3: CSASGWDEKLFF; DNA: TGCAGCGCCTCAGGGTGGGATGAAAAACTGTTTTTT
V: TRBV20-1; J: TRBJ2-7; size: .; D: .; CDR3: CSAPDIYEQYF; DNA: TGCAGTGCTCCGGACATTTACGAGCAGTACTTC
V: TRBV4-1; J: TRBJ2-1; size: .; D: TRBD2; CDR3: CASSQEGGTSGVNEQFF; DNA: TGCGCCAGCAGCCAAGAAGGCGGGACTAGCGGGGTCAATGAGCAGTTCTTC
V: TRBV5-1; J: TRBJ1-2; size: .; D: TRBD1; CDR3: CASSQDRVTYGYTF; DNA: TGCGCCAGCAGCCAGGACAGGGTAACCTATGGCTACACCTTC
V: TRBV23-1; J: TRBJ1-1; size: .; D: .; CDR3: CASSHPGGTEAFF; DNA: TGCGCCAGCAGTCATCCCGGGGGTACTGAAGCTTTCTTT
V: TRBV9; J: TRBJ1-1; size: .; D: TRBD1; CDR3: CASSAVTGGPWEAFF; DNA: TGTGCCAGCAGCGCCGTAACAGGGGGGCCTTGGGAAGCTTTCTTT
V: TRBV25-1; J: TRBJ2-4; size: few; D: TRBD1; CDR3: CANPTDRSIAKNIQYF; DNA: TGTGCCAACCCCACGGACAGGTCTATAGCCAAAAACATTCAGTACTTC
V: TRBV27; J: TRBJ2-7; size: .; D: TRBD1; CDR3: CASSPRTGGFYEQYF; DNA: TGTGCCAGCAGTCCACGAACAGGGGGCTTCTACGAGCAGTACTTC
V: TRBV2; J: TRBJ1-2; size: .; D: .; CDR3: CASWGKNYGYTF; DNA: TGTGCCAGCTGGGGCAAGAACTATGGCTACACCTTC
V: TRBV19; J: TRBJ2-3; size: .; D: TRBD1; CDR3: CASTPDRGVADTQYF; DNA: TGTGCCAGTACTCCGGACAGGGGGGTAGCCGATACGCAGTATTTT
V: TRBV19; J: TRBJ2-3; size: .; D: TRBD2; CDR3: CASSITSGGADTQYF; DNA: TGTGCCAGTAGCATAACTAGCGGGGGAGCAGATACGCAGTATTTT